The rows below give T cell receptor beta chains drawn from one sample of a study of blood T cell repertoires in COVID-19. Libraries were prepared by immunoSEQ multiplex PCR; TCRdb keeps only in-frame clonotypes and omits some of them. Here the sample spans more than 95,000 clones, more than 75% being singletons. Sequenced input: peripheral blood. Receptors originate from a human donor in a cohort sampled during active COVID-19. CDR3s include the opening cysteine and the closing phenylalanine or tryptophan. Each record gives: D gene, V gene, J gene, clone size, CDR3 protein, CDR3 DNA. D genes are given only for firm matches. Only part of the rows carry a size: once, few, many, or a class if the clone is expanded.

>-|TRBV7-3|TRBJ2-7|few
CASSKEPSSYEQYF
TGTGCCAGCAGCAAGGAGCCGAGCTCCTACGAGCAGTACTTC
>-|TRBV19|TRBJ1-4|-
CATHWGRAEKLFF
TGTGCCACCCATTGGGGGCGGGCTGAAAAACTGTTTTTT
>-|TRBV6-4|TRBJ2-7|-
CASSDRSWTETYEQYF
TGTGCCAGCAGTGATCGATCTTGGACAGAGACCTACGAGCAGTACTTC
>-|TRBV28|TRBJ1-4|-
CASSGTQQTNEKLFF
TGTGCCAGCAGTGGGACACAGCAAACTAATGAAAAACTGTTTTTT
>-|TRBV6-5|TRBJ1-5|-
CASSTVQGNQPQHF
TGTGCCAGCAGTACGGTCCAAGGCAATCAGCCCCAGCATTTT
>-|TRBV2|TRBJ1-3|few
CASSRDISGNTIYF
TGTGCCAGCAGTCGGGACATCTCTGGAAACACCATATATTTT
>TRBD1|TRBV6-1|TRBJ2-4|once
CASSGPGTGLKNIQYF
TGTGCCAGCAGTGGGCCCGGGACAGGACTAAAAAACATTCAGTACTTC
>TRBD2|TRBV29-1|TRBJ2-7|-
CSVSGTSTSYEQYF
TGCAGCGTTTCTGGGACTAGCACCTCCTACGAGCAGTACTTC
>-|TRBV9|TRBJ1-2|-
CASSVWSGNGYTF
TGTGCCAGCAGCGTATGGTCAGGGAATGGCTACACCTTC
>-|TRBV2|TRBJ2-2|-
CASSERTNTGELFF
TGTGCCAGCAGTGAGCGGACTAACACCGGGGAGCTGTTTTTT